These 9 T cell receptor beta chains originate from one sample sequenced in a study of Graves' ophthalmopathy and Graves' hyperthyroidism. RNA transcripts provided the template for amplifying TCR beta CDR3 regions. Second-round multiplex PCR came after a first-round RT-PCR that employed HTBI primers. TCRdb reprocessed the multiplex PCR reads with MiXCR, giving one entry per CDR3 protein. There are 150,000 to 200,000 distinct CDR3 sequences in the sample; approximately 40% occur only once, and under 7% lies in the top ten. Specimen: peripheral blood. The receptors were gathered from a woman in her 40s with Graves' ophthalmopathy.

In its sample, this clonotype was seen many times. This sequence joins TRBV12-5 and TRBJ1-5; 8 nucleotides line up with TRBD1. Trimming cost V 4 bases and J 3 bases; bases outside gene matches: 8. This CDR3 contains 16 residues. Germline assignment: CDR1 LGHNT and CDR2 FRNRAP. The CDR3 region is CASGSGQGAFNQPQHF. The DNA of the CDR3 is TGTGCTAGTGGTTCCGGACAGGGAGCTTTCAATCAGCCCCAGCATTTT. Using reference TRBV12-5 and TRBJ1-5 for the parts outside the CDR3, the full variable domain is DARVTQTPRHKVTEMGQEVTMRCQPILGHNTVFWYRQTMMQGLELLAYFRNRAPLDDSGMPKDRFSAEMPDATLATLKIQPSEPRDSAVYFCASGSGQGAFNQPQHFGDGTRLSIL.

V gene TRBV5-8 combines with J gene TRBJ2-7, with a weak D call TRBD1 (5 bases). V was clipped by 0 bases and J by 1 base, with 11 bases between them. This CDR3 region has 15 residues. Germline V gene sequence: CDR1 SGHTS, CDR2 YDEGEE. The CDR3 sequence: CASSLAGRASYEQYF. CDR3 in DNA: TGTGCCAGCAGCTTGGCTGGCAGGGCTTCCTACGAGCAGTACTTC.

In its sample, this clonotype was seen many times. J is TRBJ1-5 and V is TRBV3-1; D uncertain. The V and J ends lost 4 bases and 3 bases respectively, with 10 bases between them. This CDR3 is built from 14 residues. Germline CDR1 LGHDT, CDR2 YNNKEL (reference sequence). Written as DNA, the CDR3 is TGTGCCAGCAGCCTGGCGGCCGACAATCAGCCCCAGCATTTT. The encoded protein is CASSLAADNQPQHF. The full variable domain, its missing parts supplied by reference TRBV3-1 and TRBJ1-5, is DTAVSQTPKYLVTQMGNDKSIKCEQNLGHDTMYWYKQDSKKFLKIMFSYNNKELIINETVPNRFSPKSPDKAHLNLHINSLELGDSAVYFCASSLAADNQPQHFGDGTRLSIL.

This clonotype was seen at least ten times. The chain uses TRBV19 and TRBJ1-6; D gene uncertain. Germline V lookup: CDR1 LNHDA, CDR2 SQIVND (reference sequence). This CDR3 has 14 amino acids. V dropped 11 bases and J dropped 4 bases, with 15 bases sitting between them. The CDR3 DNA sequence: TGTGCCTCACACTCCGGGCAGTATAATTCACCCCTCCACTTT. As protein: CASHSGQYNSPLHF.

The chain is built from TRBV20-1 and TRBJ2-5; weak D call: TRBD2 (6 bases). Germline loops: CDR1 DFQATT, CDR2 SNEGSKA (reference sequence). This CDR3 is 13 amino acids long. V lost 6 bases to trimming and J lost 4 bases, with 15 bases between them. The CDR3 bases are TGCAGTGCCGGCGCGGCGGGGAGAGAGACCCAGTACTTC. Translation: CSAGAAGRETQYF.

This clonotype was found a few times. The gene calls are TRBV6-1 and TRBJ1-5; D not certain. Per the germline V gene, CDR1 is MNHNS and CDR2 is SASEGT. The CDR3 loop spans 14 amino acids. The V and J ends lost 6 bases and 7 bases respectively, with 16 bases between them. The CDR3 DNA is TGTGCCAGCAGCGACGCAAGGGTAAACCAGCCCCAGCATTTT. It is translated as CASSDARVNQPQHF.

This clonotype was seen ten or more times. J is TRBJ2-5 and V is TRBV6-2 or TRBV6-3; D unresolved. V was pared by 4 bases and J by 2 bases, with 14 bases between. Germline CDR1 is MNHEY and CDR2 is SVGEGT. This CDR3 is 15 amino acids long. The CDR3 sequence: CASSFSLGYQETQYF. CDR3 nucleotide sequence: TGTGCCAGCAGTTTCTCCTTGGGCTATCAAGAGACCCAGTACTTC.

This chain uses TRBV7-2 with TRBJ2-5, with D uncertain. The V and J ends lost 1 base and 4 bases respectively, with 16 bases between them. This CDR3 has 16 residues. Germline V lookup: CDR1 SGHTA, CDR2 FQGNSA. The CDR3 DNA follows: TGTGCCAGCAGCTTAGTTGGCGGAAGCTGGGGAGAGACCCAGTACTTC. Translation: CASSLVGGSWGETQYF.

The rearrangement joins TRBV29-1 to TRBJ1-1; D might be TRBD1 (6 bases). The CDR3 totals 10 residues. The germline gives CDR1 SQVTM, CDR2 ANQGSEA. V was cut by 7 bases and J by 10 bases, with 13 bases left in between. The CDR3 DNA sequence: TGCAGCGCTTCGGACAGATTAGCTTTCTTT. Its translation: CSASDRLAFF.